This T cell receptor (beta chain) was profiled in a study of long-term antiretroviral therapy in people with HIV. Study findings and constraints: Therapy changes, viral resistance and ART adherence were not documented in the available data. Dating from about 2003 to 2017, the blood was possibly obtained under older ART regimens.

The germline gives CDR1 SNHLY, CDR2 FYNNEI. CDR3 length: 14 amino acids. Trimming took 4 bases from V and 5 from J; bases not matched to a gene: 7. Comment on this clone: Its target is not known.

Survey-level immunoSEQ v3.0 assays were run. The protocol was immunoSEQ multiplex PCR, while the TCRdb copy is restricted to in-frame clones and leaves out a portion. The sample contains about 39,000 clones, approximately 80% of which appear only once. The chain links TRBV2 to TRBJ2-7, with 8 bases that match TRBD2. This specimen was unsorted PBMCs, taken 0.6 years after starting antiretroviral therapy. The receptor comes from a man aged 18 to 29 with HIV. CDR3 amino acids: CASSAASGSHEQYF. DNA of the CDR3: TGTGCCAGCAGTGCGGCGAGCGGGAGCCACGAGCAGTACTTC.